The subject of this entry is one T cell receptor (beta chain). The data were obtained in a study of blood T cell repertoires in COVID-19. Overall study context: Samples representing acute and convalescent COVID-19 were sourced from the United States, Italy and Spain. T cells, B-cell-depleted T cells, or PBMCs supplied cDNA or gDNA.

As processed by the authors: Scientists estimated how many nucleated cells there were by amplifying reference gene primers. Assay: immunoSEQ multiplex PCR; the TCRdb copy retains only in-frame clones and omits some. V and J calls and clone size are copied from that table; D and trimming were computed from the DNA. Of about 59,000 clones detected, approximately 82% appear once; the ten largest clones hold 10% to 15%. The specimen was peripheral blood. The source of this sequence is an elderly man with acute or convalescent COVID-19.

The CDR3 nucleotides are TGTGCCAGCAGTTACATACGGGGACTACCCGACCAAGAGACCCAGTACTTC. Protein: CASSYIRGLPDQETQYF. This chain connects TRBV6-2 or TRBV6-3 to TRBJ2-5; the match to TRBD2 covers 7 bases. The trim removed 2 bases at V and 0 bases at J, leaving 9 bases unmatched. The CDR3 consists of 17 residues. CDR1 and CDR2 from the germline V gene are MNHEY and SVGEGT.